These 12 T cell receptor beta chains share one sample of origin, sequenced in a study of blood T cell repertoires in COVID-19. Sequencing used immunoSEQ multiplex PCR; TCRdb keeps in-frame clones, though not all of them. Counted here are some 300,000 clones, about 90% occurring once; the ten biggest clones make up roughly 6.3%. What was sequenced was peripheral blood. These receptors were taken from a woman between 45 and 65 years old with COVID-19, enrolled during active disease.

V is TRBV2 and J is TRBJ1-2; D not certain. The V gene lost 6 bases and the J gene lost 1 base, with 12 bases spanning the gap. The CDR3 totals 14 residues. CDR1 and CDR2 from the germline V gene are SNHLY and FYNNEI. CDR3 region: CASSQSEVNYGYTF. The CDR3 DNA follows: TGTGCCAGCAGCCAGTCGGAGGTTAACTATGGCTACACCTTC.

This clone was recorded once. V is TRBV9 and J is TRBJ2-1; D may be TRBD2 (5 bases). Trimming shortened V by 3 bases and J by 3 bases, and 13 bases separated the two germline ends. From germline, CDR1 is SGDLS and CDR2 YYNGEE. The CDR3 is made up of 15 amino acids. The CDR3 protein is CASSADSLNYNEQFF. The CDR3 region has the DNA TGTGCCAGCAGCGCGGACTCCCTTAACTACAATGAGCAGTTCTTC.

The sample holds a few counts of this clone. CDR3 in amino acids: CASSLEVRTTGDGNTIYF. CDR3 sequence (DNA): TGTGCCAGCAGCTTAGAAGTCCGTACGACAGGGGACGGAAACACCATATATTTT. The rearrangement joins TRBV11-2 to TRBJ1-3; 8 bases are shared with TRBD1. This CDR3 is built from 18 residues. Losses at the gene ends were 0 bases for V and 4 bases for J; bases not matched to a gene: 11. Germline assignment: CDR1 SGHAT and CDR2 FQNNGV.

V gene TRBV7-7 combines with J gene TRBJ2-3, with 10 nucleotides matching TRBD2. Germline V lookup: CDR1 SSHAT, CDR2 FNYEAQ (reference sequence). CDR3 length equals 14 residues. The J segment lost 5 bases and the V segment lost 1 base, leaving 0 bases of the junction unmatched. CDR3 bases: TGTGCCAGCAGCTTAGGACTAGCGGGAGATACGCAGTATTTT. The encoded protein is CASSLGLAGDTQYF.

The chain links TRBV14 to TRBJ2-7; D unresolved. V dropped 2 bases and J dropped 7 bases, with 15 bases sitting between them. The CDR3 spans 14 residues. Germline CDR1 SGHDN, CDR2 FVKESK. The CDR3 reads CASSQLTEQDEQYF. The CDR3 DNA sequence: TGTGCCAGCAGCCAATTGACGGAGCAAGATGAGCAGTACTTC.

The chain employs TRBV7-9 and TRBJ2-7, with D perhaps matching TRBD2 (6 bases). CDR3 length equals 15 residues. Germline values: CDR1 SEHNR, CDR2 FQNEAQ (reference sequence). V was pared by 7 bases and J by 1 base, with 17 bases between. CDR3 loop: CASIPRTGASYEQYF. CDR3 DNA: TGTGCCAGCATCCCAAGGACGGGAGCATCCTACGAGCAGTACTTC.

V usage is TRBV24-1 and J usage is TRBJ2-7; D possibly corresponds to TRBD2 (6 bases). V was pared by 9 bases and J by 2 bases, with 19 bases between. This CDR3 contains 15 residues. Germline CDR1 and CDR2: KGHDR and SFDVKD. The CDR3 here is CATPRGKRTTYEQYF. CDR3 nucleotides: TGTGCCACCCCTCGGGGGAAGCGTACAACCTACGAGCAGTACTTC.

The CDR3 spells CASSRSSGAEAFF. In DNA form, the CDR3 reads TGTGCCAGCAGCCGCTCCTCCGGGGCTGAAGCTTTCTTT. This chain connects TRBV6-6 to TRBJ1-1; D uncertain. CDR3 size: 13 residues. Deletions cut 6 bases from V and 6 bases from J, with 14 bases between. CDR1 MNHNY and CDR2 SVGAGI come from the germline V gene (reference sequence).

V and J are TRBV18 and TRBJ1-2; 7 positions agree with TRBD1. The junction had 8 bases not matched to a gene; V was cut back by 3 bases and J by 7 bases. The CDR3 runs 14 residues. CDR1 and CDR2 (germline): KGHSH, LQKENI. For the CDR3, the DNA is TGTGCCAGCTCACCCCTAGGACAGGCAACTGGCTACACCTTC. Translation gives CASSPLGQATGYTF. Filled out from reference TRBV18 and TRBJ1-2, the complete variable domain reads NAGVMQNPRHLVRRRGQEARLRCSPMKGHSHVYWYRQLPEEGLKFMVYLQKENIIDESGMPKERFSAEFPKEGPSILRIQQVVRGDSAAYFCASSPLGQATGYTFGSGTRLTVV.

V usage is TRBV19 and J usage is TRBJ2-7; possibly TRBD2 for D (5 bases). Trimming shortened V by 5 bases and J by 1 base, and 18 bases separated the two germline ends. The CDR3 sequence is 16 residues long. From germline, CDR1 is LNHDA and CDR2 SQIVND (reference sequence). The CDR3 region is CASSGGGSPFSYEQYF. In nucleotides, the CDR3 is TGTGCCAGTAGTGGTGGTGGGAGCCCATTTTCCTACGAGCAGTACTTC.

As regards this clone: A junction boundary mismatches the germline segment, possibly from a read error. The chain employs TRBV2 and TRBJ1-5; tentative D call: TRBD1 (6 bases). The CDR3 length is 11 residues. Germline assignment: CDR1 SNHLY and CDR2 FYNNEI. DNA of the CDR3: TGTGCCAGCAGAGACCTCCGGACAGTTACTTTT. Amino acid sequence: CASRDLRTVTF.

V gene TRBV24-1 combines with J gene TRBJ2-5; 8 nucleotides align to TRBD1. V lost 5 bases to trimming and J lost 5 bases; unmatched junction nucleotides: 12. The length of the CDR3 is 16 residues. The germline V gene encodes CDR1 KGHDR and CDR2 SFDVKD. CDR3 in amino acids: CATSAPGQGSKETQYF. Here the CDR3 DNA reads TGTGCCACCAGTGCCCCAGGACAGGGAAGTAAGGAGACCCAGTACTTC.